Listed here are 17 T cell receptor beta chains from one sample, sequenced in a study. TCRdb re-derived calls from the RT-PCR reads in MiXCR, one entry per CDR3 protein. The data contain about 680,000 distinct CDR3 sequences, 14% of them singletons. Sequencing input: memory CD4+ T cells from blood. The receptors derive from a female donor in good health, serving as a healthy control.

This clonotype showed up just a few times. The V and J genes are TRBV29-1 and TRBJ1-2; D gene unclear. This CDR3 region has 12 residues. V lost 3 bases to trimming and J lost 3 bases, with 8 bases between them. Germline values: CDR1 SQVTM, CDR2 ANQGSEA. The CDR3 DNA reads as TGCAGCGTTGATAGGGAGGACTATGGCTACACCTTC. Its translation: CSVDREDYGYTF.

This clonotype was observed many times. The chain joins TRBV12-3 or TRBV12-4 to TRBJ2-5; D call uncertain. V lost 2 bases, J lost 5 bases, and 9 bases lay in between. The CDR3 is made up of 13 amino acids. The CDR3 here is CASSLIGRETQYF. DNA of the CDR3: TGTGCCAGCAGTTTAATAGGGCGGGAGACCCAGTACTTC.

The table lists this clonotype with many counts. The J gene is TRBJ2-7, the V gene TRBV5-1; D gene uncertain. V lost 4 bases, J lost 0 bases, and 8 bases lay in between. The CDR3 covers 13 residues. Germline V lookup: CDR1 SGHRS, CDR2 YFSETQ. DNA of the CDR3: TGCGCCAGCAGCCCGCCCGCCTCCTACGAGCAGTACTTC. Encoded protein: CASSPPASYEQYF.

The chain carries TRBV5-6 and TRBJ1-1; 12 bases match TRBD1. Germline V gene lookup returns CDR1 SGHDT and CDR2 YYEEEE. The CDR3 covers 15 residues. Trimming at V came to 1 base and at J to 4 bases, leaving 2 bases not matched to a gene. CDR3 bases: TGTGCCAGCAGCTTGCCGGGACAGGGGGCCACTGAAGCTTTCTTT. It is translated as CASSLPGQGATEAFF. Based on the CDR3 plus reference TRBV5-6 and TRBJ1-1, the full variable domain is DAGVTQSPTHLIKTRGQQVTLRCSPKSGHDTVSWYQQALGQGPQFIFQYYEEEERQRGNFPDRFSGHQFPNYSSELNVNALLLGDSALYLCASSLPGQGATEAFFGQGTRLTVV.

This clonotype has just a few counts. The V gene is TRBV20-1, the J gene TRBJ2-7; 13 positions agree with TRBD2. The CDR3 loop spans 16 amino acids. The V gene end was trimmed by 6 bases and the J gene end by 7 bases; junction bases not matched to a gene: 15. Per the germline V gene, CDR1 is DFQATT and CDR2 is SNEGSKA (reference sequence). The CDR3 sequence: CSAGRLAGGAAIEQYF. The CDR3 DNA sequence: TGCAGTGCGGGCAGACTAGCGGGGGGCGCTGCGATAGAGCAGTACTTC.

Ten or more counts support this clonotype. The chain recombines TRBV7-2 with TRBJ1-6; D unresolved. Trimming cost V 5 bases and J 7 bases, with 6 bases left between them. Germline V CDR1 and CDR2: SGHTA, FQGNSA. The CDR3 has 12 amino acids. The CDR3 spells CASSTPNSPLHF. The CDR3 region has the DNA TGTGCCAGCAGCACTCCAAATTCACCCCTCCACTTT.

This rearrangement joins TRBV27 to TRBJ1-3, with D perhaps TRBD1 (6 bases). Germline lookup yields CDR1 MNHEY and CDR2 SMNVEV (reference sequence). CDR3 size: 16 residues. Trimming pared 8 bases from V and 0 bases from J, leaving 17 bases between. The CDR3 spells CASGRMTGSSGNTIYF. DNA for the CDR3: TGTGCCAGCGGGCGTATGACAGGAAGCTCTGGAAACACCATATATTTT.

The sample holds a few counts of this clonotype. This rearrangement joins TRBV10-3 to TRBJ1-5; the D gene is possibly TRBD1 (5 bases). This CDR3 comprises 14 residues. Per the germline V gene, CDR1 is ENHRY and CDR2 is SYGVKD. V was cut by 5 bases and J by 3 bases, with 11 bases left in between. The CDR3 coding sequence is TGTGCCATCAGTACAGGATGGGACAATCAGCCCCAGCATTTT. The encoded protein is CAISTGWDNQPQHF.

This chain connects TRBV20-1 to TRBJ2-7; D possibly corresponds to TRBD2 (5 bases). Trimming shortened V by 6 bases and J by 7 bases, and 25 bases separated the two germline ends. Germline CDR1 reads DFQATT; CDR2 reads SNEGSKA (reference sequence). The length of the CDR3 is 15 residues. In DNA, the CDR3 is TGCAGTGCCCGGGAAGGTGGTAGTTCATCGGAAGAGCAGTACTTC. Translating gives CSAREGGSSSEEQYF.

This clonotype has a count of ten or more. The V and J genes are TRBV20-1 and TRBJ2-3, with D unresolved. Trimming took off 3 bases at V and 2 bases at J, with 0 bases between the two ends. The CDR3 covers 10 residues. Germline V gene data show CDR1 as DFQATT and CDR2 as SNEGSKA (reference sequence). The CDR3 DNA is TGCAGTGCTAGCACAGATACGCAGTATTTT. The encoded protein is CSASTDTQYF.

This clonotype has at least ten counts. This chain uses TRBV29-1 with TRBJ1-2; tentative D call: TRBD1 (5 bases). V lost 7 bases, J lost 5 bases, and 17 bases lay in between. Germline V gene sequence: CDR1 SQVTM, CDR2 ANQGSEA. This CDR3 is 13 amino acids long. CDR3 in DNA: TGCAGCGCCTCGGACAACCGCGGGTATGGCTACACCTTC. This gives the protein CSASDNRGYGYTF.

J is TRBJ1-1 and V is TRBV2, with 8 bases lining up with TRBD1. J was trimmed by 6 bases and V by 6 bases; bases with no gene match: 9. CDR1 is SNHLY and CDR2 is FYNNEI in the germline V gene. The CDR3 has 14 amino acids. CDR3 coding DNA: TGTGCCAGCAGGACCGGGACAGGACCGTCTGAAGCTTTCTTT. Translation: CASRTGTGPSEAFF.

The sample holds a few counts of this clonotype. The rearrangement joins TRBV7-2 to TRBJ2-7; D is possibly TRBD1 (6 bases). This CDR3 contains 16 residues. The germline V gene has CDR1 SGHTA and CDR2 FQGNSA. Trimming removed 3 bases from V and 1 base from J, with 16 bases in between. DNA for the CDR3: TGTGCCAGCAGCTTGACGGACAGCCCTTTTTCCTACGAGCAGTACTTC. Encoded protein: CASSLTDSPFSYEQYF.

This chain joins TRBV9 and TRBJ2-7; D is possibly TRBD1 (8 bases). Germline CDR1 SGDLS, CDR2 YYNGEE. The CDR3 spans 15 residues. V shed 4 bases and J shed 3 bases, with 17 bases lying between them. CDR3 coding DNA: TGTGCCAGCAGCTCCCAACAGGGGGGGGACTACGAGCAGTACTTC. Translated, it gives CASSSQQGGDYEQYF.

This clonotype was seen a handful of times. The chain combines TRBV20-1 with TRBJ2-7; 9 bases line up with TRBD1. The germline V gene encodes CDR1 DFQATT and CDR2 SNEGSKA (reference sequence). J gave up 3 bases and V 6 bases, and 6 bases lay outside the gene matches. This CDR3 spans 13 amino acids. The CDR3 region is CSALTGGNYEQYF. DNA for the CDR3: TGCAGTGCCCTGACAGGGGGGAACTACGAGCAGTACTTC.

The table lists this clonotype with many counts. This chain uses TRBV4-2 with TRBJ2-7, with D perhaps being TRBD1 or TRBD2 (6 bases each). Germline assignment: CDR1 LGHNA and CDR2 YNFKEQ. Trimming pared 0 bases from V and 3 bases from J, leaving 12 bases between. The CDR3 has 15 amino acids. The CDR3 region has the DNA TGTGCCAGCAGCCAAGATGAGGGGGGCCACTACGAGCAGTACTTC. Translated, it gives CASSQDEGGHYEQYF.

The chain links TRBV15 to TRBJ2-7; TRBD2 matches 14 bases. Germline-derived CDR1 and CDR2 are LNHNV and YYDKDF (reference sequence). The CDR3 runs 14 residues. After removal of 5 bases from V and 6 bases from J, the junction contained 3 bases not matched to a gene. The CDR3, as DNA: TGTGCCACCAGCTTGGGACTAGCGGGAGTCGAGCAGTACTTC. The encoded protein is CATSLGLAGVEQYF. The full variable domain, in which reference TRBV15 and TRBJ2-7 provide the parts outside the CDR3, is DAMVIQNPRYQVTQFGKPVTLSCSQTLNHNVMYWYQQKSSQAPKLLFHYYDKDFNNEADTPDNFQSRRPNTSFCFLDIRSPGLGDTAMYLCATSLGLAGVEQYFGPGTRLTVT.